This passage covers 3 T cell receptor beta chains from one sample sequenced in a study of T cells after yellow fever vaccination. MiXCR, run by TCRdb on the 5' RACE reads, gives a single entry per CDR3 protein. The sample contains some 320,000 distinct CDR3 sequences, roughly 4% of which appear only once. The starting material was PBMCs, obtained 5 days after the yellow fever booster vaccination. All receptors derive from a man between 18 and 29 years old who received the YFV17D yellow fever vaccine.

This clonotype has only a few counts. The CDR3 reads CASSLETGALNEQFF. DNA for the CDR3: TGTGCCAGCAGCTTAGAGACCGGGGCACTCAATGAGCAGTTCTTC. The rearrangement links TRBV5-8 to TRBJ2-1; D is perhaps TRBD1 or TRBD2 (5 bases each). V lost 2 bases and J 6 bases, leaving 15 bases between the germline ends. Per the germline V gene, CDR1 is SGHTS and CDR2 is YDEGEE. This CDR3 contains 15 residues.

This clonotype was found a few times. The chain joins TRBV10-3 to TRBJ2-5; D unclear. The germline V and J ends were trimmed by 2 bases and 5 bases, with 9 bases remaining between them. Germline-derived CDR1 and CDR2 are ENHRY and SYGVKD. The CDR3 is made up of 13 amino acids. CDR3 residues: CAISEGSRETQYF. Written as DNA, the CDR3 is TGTGCCATCAGTGAGGGAAGTCGGGAGACCCAGTACTTC.

Many counts were recorded for this clonotype. This sequence joins TRBV19 and TRBJ2-2; no clear D. This CDR3 is built from 14 residues. CDR1 LNHDA and CDR2 SQIVND come from the germline V gene (reference sequence). The germline V and J ends were trimmed by 9 bases and 5 bases, with 16 bases remaining between them. CDR3 protein: CASRNNVETGELFF. CDR3 bases: TGTGCCAGCCGGAATAACGTCGAGACCGGGGAGCTGTTTTTT.